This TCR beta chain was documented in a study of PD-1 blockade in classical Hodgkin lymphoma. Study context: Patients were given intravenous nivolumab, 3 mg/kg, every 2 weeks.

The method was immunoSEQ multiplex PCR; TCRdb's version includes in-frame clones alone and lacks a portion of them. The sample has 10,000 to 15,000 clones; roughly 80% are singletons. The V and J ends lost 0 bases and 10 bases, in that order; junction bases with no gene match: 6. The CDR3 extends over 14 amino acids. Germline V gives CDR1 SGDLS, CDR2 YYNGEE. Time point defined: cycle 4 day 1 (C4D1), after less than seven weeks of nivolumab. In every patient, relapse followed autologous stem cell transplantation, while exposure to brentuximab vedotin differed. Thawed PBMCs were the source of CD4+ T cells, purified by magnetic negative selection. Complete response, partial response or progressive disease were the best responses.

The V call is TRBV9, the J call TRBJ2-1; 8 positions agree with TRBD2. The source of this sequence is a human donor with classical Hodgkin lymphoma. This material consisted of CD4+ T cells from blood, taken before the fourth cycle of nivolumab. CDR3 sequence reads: CASSVGWSSGEQFF. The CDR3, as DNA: TGTGCCAGCAGCGTAGGGTGGTCTAGCGGGGAGCAGTTCTTC.